This TCR beta chain appears in the sequencing data of a study of beta chain features in type 1 diabetes. This clone was seen more than once but under ten times. The whole isolated RNA underwent reverse transcription, so sequencing captured expressed TCRB transcripts. Some clones are missing from TCRdb's copy, which holds only in-frame ones; the method was immunoSEQ multiplex PCR. In the table there are more than 150,000 clones, about 13% of which are singletons. The V and J ends lost 5 bases and 4 bases, in that order; junction bases with no gene match: 7. The germline gives CDR1 LNHDA, CDR2 SQIVND (reference sequence). The CDR3 has 15 residues.

J is TRBJ1-5 and V is TRBV19; 8 bases agree with TRBD1. The specimen sequenced was central memory CD4+ T cells from blood. The sequence derives from a woman aged 18 to 35 in good health. CDR3 amino acids: CASSASQGANQPQHF. In nucleotides, the CDR3 is TGTGCCAGTAGTGCGTCTCAGGGGGCAAATCAGCCCCAGCATTTT.